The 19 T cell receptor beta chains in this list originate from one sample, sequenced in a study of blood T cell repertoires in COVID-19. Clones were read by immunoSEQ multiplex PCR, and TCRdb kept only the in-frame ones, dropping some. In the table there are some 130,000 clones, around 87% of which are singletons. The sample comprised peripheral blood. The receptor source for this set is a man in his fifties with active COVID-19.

The DNA for the CDR3 is TGTGCCAGCAGCTCGGGGGTGAACACTGAAGCTTTCTTT. Translation gives CASSSGVNTEAFF. The chain employs TRBV5-4 and TRBJ1-1; TRBD1 might be the D (5 bases). The CDR3 extends over 13 amino acids. Germline loops: CDR1 SGHNT, CDR2 YYREEE (reference sequence). Deletions cut 3 bases from V and 0 bases from J, with 6 bases between.

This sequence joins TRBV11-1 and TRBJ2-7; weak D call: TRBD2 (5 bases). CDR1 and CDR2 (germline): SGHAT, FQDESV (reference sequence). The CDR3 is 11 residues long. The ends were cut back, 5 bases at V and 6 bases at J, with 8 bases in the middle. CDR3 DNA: TGTGCCAGCAGCGGAGGTGGCGAGCAGTACTTC. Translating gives CASSGGGEQYF.

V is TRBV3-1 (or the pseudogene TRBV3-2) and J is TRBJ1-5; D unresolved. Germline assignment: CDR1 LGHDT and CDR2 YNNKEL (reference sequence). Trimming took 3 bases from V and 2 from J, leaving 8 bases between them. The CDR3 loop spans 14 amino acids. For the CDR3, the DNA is TGTGCCAGCAGCCATCTGGCGGGCAATCAGCCCCAGCATTTT. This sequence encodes CASSHLAGNQPQHF.

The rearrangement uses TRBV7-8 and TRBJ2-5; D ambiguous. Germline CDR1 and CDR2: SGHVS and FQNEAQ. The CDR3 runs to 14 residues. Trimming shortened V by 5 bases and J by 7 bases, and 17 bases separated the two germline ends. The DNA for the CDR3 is TGTGCCAGCAGCCGAGGATCCGAGGTTGGGACCCAGTACTTC. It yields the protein CASSRGSEVGTQYF.

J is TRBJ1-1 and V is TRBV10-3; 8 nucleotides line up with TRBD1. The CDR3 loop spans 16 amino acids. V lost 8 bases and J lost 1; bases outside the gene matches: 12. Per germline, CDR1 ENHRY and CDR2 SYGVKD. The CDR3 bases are TGTGCCATCTCGCCCACAGGGGGAATTAAGAACACTGAAGCTTTCTTT. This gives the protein CAISPTGGIKNTEAFF.

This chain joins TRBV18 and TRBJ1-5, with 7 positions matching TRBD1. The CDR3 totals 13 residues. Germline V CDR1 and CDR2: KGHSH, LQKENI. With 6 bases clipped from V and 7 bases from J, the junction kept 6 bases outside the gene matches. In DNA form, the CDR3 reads TGTGCCAGCTCGCAAGGACAGGAACAGCCCCAGCATTTT. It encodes CASSQGQEQPQHF.

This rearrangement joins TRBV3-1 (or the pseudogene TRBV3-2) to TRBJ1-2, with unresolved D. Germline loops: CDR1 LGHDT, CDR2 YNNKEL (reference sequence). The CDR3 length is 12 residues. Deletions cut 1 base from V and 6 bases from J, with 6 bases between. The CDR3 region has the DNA TGTGCCAGCAGCCAAGGACAAAATGGCTACACCTTC. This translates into CASSQGQNGYTF.

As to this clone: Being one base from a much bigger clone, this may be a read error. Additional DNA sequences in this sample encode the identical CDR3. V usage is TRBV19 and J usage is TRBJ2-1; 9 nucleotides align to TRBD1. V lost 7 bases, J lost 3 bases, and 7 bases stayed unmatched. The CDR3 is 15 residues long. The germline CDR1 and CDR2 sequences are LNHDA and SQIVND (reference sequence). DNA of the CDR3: TGTGCCAGTACCCCTGGGGGACAGGGCTACAATGAGCAGTTCTTC. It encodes CASTPGGQGYNEQFF.

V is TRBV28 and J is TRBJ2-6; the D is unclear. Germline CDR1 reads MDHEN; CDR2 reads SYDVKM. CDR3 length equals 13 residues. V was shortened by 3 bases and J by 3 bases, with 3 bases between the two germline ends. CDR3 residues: CASSFGGANVLTF. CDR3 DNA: TGTGCCAGCAGTTTCGGTGGGGCCAACGTCCTGACTTTC.

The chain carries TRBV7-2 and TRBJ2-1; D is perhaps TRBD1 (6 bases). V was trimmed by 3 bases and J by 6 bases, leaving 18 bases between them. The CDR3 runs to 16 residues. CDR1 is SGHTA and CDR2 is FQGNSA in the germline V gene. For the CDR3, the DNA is TGTGCCAGCAGCTTTCAAGGGGGTCGAGAGAGCAATGAGCAGTTCTTC. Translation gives CASSFQGGRESNEQFF.

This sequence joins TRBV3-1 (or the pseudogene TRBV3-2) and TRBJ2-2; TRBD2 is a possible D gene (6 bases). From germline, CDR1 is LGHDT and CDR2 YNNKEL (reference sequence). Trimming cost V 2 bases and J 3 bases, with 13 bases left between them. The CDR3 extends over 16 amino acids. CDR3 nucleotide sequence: TGTGCCAGCAGCCAACCATCCGGAGGGCACACCGGGGAGCTGTTTTTT. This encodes CASSQPSGGHTGELFF.

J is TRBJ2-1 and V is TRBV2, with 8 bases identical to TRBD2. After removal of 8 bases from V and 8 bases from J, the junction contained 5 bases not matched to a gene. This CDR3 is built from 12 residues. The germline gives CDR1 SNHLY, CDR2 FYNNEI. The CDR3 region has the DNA TGTGCCAGCGGACTAGCAAGGGATGAGCAGTTCTTC. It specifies CASGLARDEQFF.

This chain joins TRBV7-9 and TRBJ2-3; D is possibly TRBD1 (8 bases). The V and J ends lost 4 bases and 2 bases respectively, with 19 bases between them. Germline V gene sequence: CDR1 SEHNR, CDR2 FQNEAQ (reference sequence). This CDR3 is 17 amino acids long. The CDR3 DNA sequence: TGTGCCAGCAGCTCCCCGCGGGGGACAGGCTACACAGATACGCAGTATTTT. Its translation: CASSSPRGTGYTDTQYF.

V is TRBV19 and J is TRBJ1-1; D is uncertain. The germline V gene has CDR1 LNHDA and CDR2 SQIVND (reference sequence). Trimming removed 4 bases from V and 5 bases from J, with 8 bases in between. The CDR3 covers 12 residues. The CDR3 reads CASSTTWTEAFF. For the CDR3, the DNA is TGTGCCAGTAGTACAACATGGACTGAAGCTTTCTTT.

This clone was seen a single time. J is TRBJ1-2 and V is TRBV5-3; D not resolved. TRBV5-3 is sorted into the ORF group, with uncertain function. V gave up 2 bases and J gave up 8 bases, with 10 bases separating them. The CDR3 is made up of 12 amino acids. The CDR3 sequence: CARSFPGFGYTF. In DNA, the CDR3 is TGTGCCAGAAGCTTTCCGGGGTTCGGCTACACCTTC.

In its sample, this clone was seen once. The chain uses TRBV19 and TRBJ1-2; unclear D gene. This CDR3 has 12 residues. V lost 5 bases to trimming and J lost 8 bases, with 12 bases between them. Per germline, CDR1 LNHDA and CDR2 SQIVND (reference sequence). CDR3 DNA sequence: TGTGCCAGTAGTGCCGCACCGGGGGGCTACACCTTC. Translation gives CASSAAPGGYTF.

The CDR3 coding sequence is TGTGCCAGCAGGGGCGCATCAGATACGCAGTATTTT. This gives the protein CASRGASDTQYF. The chain joins TRBV6-5 to TRBJ2-3; no reliable D call. The V end lost 6 bases, the J end lost 4 bases, and 8 bases lay between the germline ends. The CDR3 is 12 residues long. The germline V gene has CDR1 MNHEY and CDR2 SVGAGI.

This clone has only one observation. CDR3 in DNA: TGTGCCAGCAGTTCATGGGGGGGCGGGTGGACTGAAGCTTTCTTT. Protein product: CASSSWGGGWTEAFF. This chain uses TRBV7-2 with TRBJ1-1, with D possibly TRBD1 on 6 matching bases. There are 15 residues in the CDR3. Germline lookup yields CDR1 SGHTA and CDR2 FQGNSA. V shed 6 bases and J shed 5 bases, with 19 bases lying between them.

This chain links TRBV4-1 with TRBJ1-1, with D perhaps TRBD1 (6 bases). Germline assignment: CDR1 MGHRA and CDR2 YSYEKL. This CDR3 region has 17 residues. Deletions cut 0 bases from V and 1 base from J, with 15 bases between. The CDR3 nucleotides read TGCGCCAGCAGCCAAGAGCAGGGGCGGACTCCGAACACTGAAGCTTTCTTT. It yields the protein CASSQEQGRTPNTEAFF.